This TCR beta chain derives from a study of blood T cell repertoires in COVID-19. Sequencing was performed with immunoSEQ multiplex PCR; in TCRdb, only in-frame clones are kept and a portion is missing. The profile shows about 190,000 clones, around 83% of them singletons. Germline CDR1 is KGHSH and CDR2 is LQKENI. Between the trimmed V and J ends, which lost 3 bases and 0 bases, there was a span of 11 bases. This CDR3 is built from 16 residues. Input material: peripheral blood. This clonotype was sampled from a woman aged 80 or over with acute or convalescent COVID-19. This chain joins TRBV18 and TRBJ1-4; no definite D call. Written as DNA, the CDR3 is TGTGCCAGCTCACCGACACCTCTTGCAACTAATGAAAAACTGTTTTTT. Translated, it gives CASSPTPLATNEKLFF.